The entry that follows covers one T cell receptor (beta chain) sequence. The CDR3 spans 13 residues. V gave up 0 bases and J gave up 7 bases; unmatched junction bases: 4. Germline assignment: CDR1 SGDLS and CDR2 YYNGEE. This sample is drawn from a study of cytomegalovirus exposure and HLA in healthy donors. Each donor was nominally healthy when sampled (though unrecorded immune exposures were likely). Primers: 60 Vbeta forward and 13 Jbeta reverse. Here immunoSEQ multiplex PCR was the method, and the copy in TCRdb shows in-frame clones only, minus some. The sample has about 55,000 clones; about four fifths are singletons.

The chain links TRBV9 to TRBJ2-7, with 7 bases matching TRBD2. Sequencing input: PBMCs. This clonotype originated in a female donor in good health and CMV-seronegative. Written as DNA, the CDR3 is TGTGCCAGCAGCGTAGGACTAGCTGATGAGCAGTACTTC. Protein product: CASSVGLADEQYF.